A single T cell receptor (beta chain) is shown here with its context. Its antigen is unknown. This specimen comes from a study of CD8 T cells in Susac syndrome. Study-level findings and limits: There were over 15 Susac-specific public clones in total CD8+ repertoires and five in CD8+ TEMRA repertoires.

The CDR3 is made up of 11 amino acids. With 3 bases removed from V and 6 bases from J, the gap between germline ends came to 9 bases. The germline gives CDR1 GTSNPN, CDR2 SVGIG (reference sequence). An input of about 0.5 to 1 ug of RNA was subjected to reverse transcription using random hexamers. TCRdb re-derived calls from the immunoSEQ multiplex PCR reads in MiXCR, one entry per CDR3 protein. The data contain about 23,000 distinct CDR3 sequences, roughly 95% of them singletons. Sequencing was carried out using CD8+ T cells from PBMCs. The clonotype originates from a human donor with Susac syndrome. V is TRBV30 and J is TRBJ2-7; D remains unclear. This chain's CDR3 is CAWRKRAEQYF. CDR3 bases: TGTGCCTGGAGAAAAAGGGCCGAGCAGTACTTC.